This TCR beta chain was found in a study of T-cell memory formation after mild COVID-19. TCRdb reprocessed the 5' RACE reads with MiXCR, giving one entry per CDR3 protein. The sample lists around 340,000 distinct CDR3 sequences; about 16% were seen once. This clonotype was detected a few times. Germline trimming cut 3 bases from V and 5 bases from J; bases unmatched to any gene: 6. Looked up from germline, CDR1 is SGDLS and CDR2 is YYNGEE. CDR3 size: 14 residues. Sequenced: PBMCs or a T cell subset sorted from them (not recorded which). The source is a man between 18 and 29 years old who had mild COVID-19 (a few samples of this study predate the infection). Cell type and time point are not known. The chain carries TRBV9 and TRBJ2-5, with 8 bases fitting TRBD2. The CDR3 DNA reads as TGTGCCAGCAGCGCCGAGCGGGGGTGGGAGACCCAGTACTTC. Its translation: CASSAERGWETQYF.